What follows are 17 T cell receptor beta chains derived from one specimen sequenced in a study of spatial heterogeneity in lung cancer. General study points: Mutation counts in tumors were tracked by counts of expanded intratumoral alpha and beta TCRs.

Each CDR3 protein gets one entry after TCRdb re-called the 5' RACE reads with MiXCR. The table records about 100,000 distinct CDR3 sequences, around 4.3% of them present only once. Time point indicated: sample taken at primary tumor resection. Their recognized antigens are unknown. The sequenced sample was lung tumor tissue, obtained at surgery. These receptors were taken from a male donor with early-stage non-small cell lung cancer.

This clonotype was picked up many times. The chain couples TRBV3-1 to TRBJ2-1; 9 nucleotides line up with TRBD2. The germline CDR1 and CDR2 sequences are LGHDT and YNNKEL (reference sequence). J was trimmed by 4 bases and V by 5 bases; bases with no gene match: 6. The CDR3 length is 15 residues. CDR3 residues: CASSEGLARYNEQFF. Here the CDR3 DNA reads TGTGCCAGCAGCGAAGGACTAGCGAGATACAATGAGCAGTTCTTC.

This clonotype was counted at least ten times. The chain joins TRBV12-3 or TRBV12-4 to TRBJ2-7; a weak D match, TRBD1 (6 bases). Between the trimmed V and J ends, which lost 1 base and 2 bases, there was a span of 9 bases. The CDR3 sequence is 14 residues long. The DNA of the CDR3 is TGTGCCAGCAGTTTAGGGACAGAGACCTACGAGCAGTACTTC. It encodes CASSLGTETYEQYF.

On this clonotype: Just one base apart from a much larger clone, this may be a read error. The chain is built from TRBV5-6 and TRBJ1-6, with a weak D call TRBD1 (6 bases). Trimming left V 1 base short and J 5 bases short, with 10 bases between. CDR3 length: 15 residues. The V gene's germline CDR1 is SGHDT and CDR2 YYEEEE. The CDR3 protein is CASSLWDMDNSPLHF. The DNA of the CDR3 is TGTGCCAGCAGCTTGTGGGACATGGATAATTCACCCCTCCACTTT.

This clonotype appeared many times. This sequence joins TRBV27 and TRBJ2-7; no reliable D call. Trimming removed 8 bases at V and 3 bases at J, with 11 bases between. This CDR3 is 12 amino acids long. The V gene's germline CDR1 is MNHEY and CDR2 SMNVEV (reference sequence). CDR3 sequence: CASGRLDYEQYF. Written as DNA, the CDR3 is TGTGCCAGCGGCCGACTCGACTACGAGCAGTACTTC.

In its sample, this clonotype was seen many times. The rearrangement uses TRBV5-1 and TRBJ2-7, with D unresolved. Germline V CDR1 and CDR2: SGHRS, YFSETQ. The CDR3 is 9 residues long. V dropped 4 bases and J dropped 5 bases, with 1 base sitting between them. The CDR3 DNA reads as TGCGCCAGCAGCGACGAGCAGTACTTC. The encoded protein is CASSDEQYF. The full variable domain, with the rest looked up from reference TRBV5-1 and TRBJ2-7, is KAGVTQTPRYLIKTRGQQVTLSCSPISGHRSVSWYQQTPGQGLQFLFEYFSETQRNKGNFPGRFSGRQFSNSRSEMNVSTLELGDSALYLCASSDEQYFGPGTRLTVT.

Concerning this clonotype: This may stem from a read error, because a much larger clone lies one nucleotide away. The rearrangement uses TRBV28 and TRBJ2-5; D gene uncertain. There are 17 residues in the CDR3. Germline CDR1 MDHEN, CDR2 SYDVKM. DNA of the CDR3: TGTGCCAGCAGTTTAGTCTCGGGCCCTCGGTACCATGAGACCCAGTACTTC. This encodes CASSLVSGPRYHETQYF. Supplemented by reference TRBV28 and TRBJ2-5, the full variable domain reads DVKVTQSSRYLVKRTGEKVFLECVQDMDHENMFWYRQDPGLGLRLIYFSYDVKMKEKGDIPEGYSVSREKKERFSLILESASTNQTSMYLCASSLVSGPRYHETQYFGPGTRLLVL.

This clonotype was seen a few times. The V gene is TRBV6-5, the J gene TRBJ1-5, with D possibly being TRBD1 (6 bases). Germline-derived CDR1 and CDR2 are MNHEY and SVGAGI. CDR3 length equals 13 residues. Between the trimmed V and J ends, which lost 7 bases and 3 bases, there was a span of 10 bases. The CDR3, as DNA: TGTGCCAGCACCGGGGGCTACAATCAGCCCCAGCATTTT. This translates into CASTGGYNQPQHF.

This clonotype was recorded many times. The rearrangement joins TRBV29-1 to TRBJ1-1; D not certain. The CDR3 contains 13 residues. The ends were cut back, 5 bases at V and 3 bases at J, with 13 bases in the middle. The germline V gene has CDR1 SQVTM and CDR2 ANQGSEA. CDR3 amino acids: CSVRKGMDTEAFF. CDR3 bases: TGCAGCGTTAGGAAGGGTATGGACACTGAAGCTTTCTTT. Full variable domain (outside the CDR3, taken from reference TRBV29-1 and TRBJ1-1): SAVISQKPSRDICQRGTSLTIQCQVDSQVTMMFWYRQQPGQSLTLIATANQGSEATYESGFVIDKFPISRPNLTFSTLTVSNMSPEDSSIYLCSVRKGMDTEAFFGQGTRLTVV.

This clonotype came up a few times. V is TRBV5-1 and J is TRBJ1-1; D is perhaps TRBD1 (5 bases). V was clipped by 0 bases and J by 6 bases, with 9 bases between them. The CDR3 sequence is 13 residues long. Germline V gives CDR1 SGHRS, CDR2 YFSETQ. The CDR3 here is CASSLEQGSEAFF. CDR3 nucleotides: TGCGCCAGCAGCTTGGAGCAGGGTTCTGAAGCTTTCTTT.

This clonotype was detected a few times. The chain carries TRBV27 and TRBJ2-3, with D perhaps matching TRBD2 (7 bases). The CDR3 has 15 amino acids. V was cut by 3 bases and J by 4 bases, with 14 bases left in between. Per the germline V gene, CDR1 is MNHEY and CDR2 is SMNVEV (reference sequence). CDR3 coding DNA: TGTGCCAGCAGTTTCCGAGGGGGAGGGGCAGATACGCAGTATTTT. Protein: CASSFRGGGADTQYF.

Ten or more counts support this clonotype. J is TRBJ2-7 and V is TRBV12-3 or TRBV12-4; a possible D gene is TRBD1 (6 bases). Deletions cut 4 bases from V and 6 bases from J, with 10 bases between. The length of the CDR3 is 12 residues. This CDR3 reads CASSSQGLEQYF. Here the CDR3 DNA reads TGTGCCAGCAGTTCACAGGGTCTCGAGCAGTACTTC.

This clonotype came up many times. The CDR3 nucleotides are TGTGCCAGCAGCTCGTTTCCGGGACAGCCCACAGATACGCAGTATTTT. It codes for CASSSFPGQPTDTQYF. The gene calls are TRBV11-1 and TRBJ2-3; 7 nucleotides align to TRBD1. Germline V gene lookup returns CDR1 SGHAT and CDR2 FQDESV (reference sequence). CDR3 length: 16 residues. With V trimmed by 4 bases and J by 2 bases, 9 bases remained unmatched.

This clonotype was detected many times. This chain connects TRBV5-1 to TRBJ1-1, with 7 bases aligning to TRBD1. The CDR3 spans 13 residues. Germline values: CDR1 SGHRS, CDR2 YFSETQ. Trimming took 0 bases from V and 13 from J; bases not matched to a gene: 9. CDR3 residues: CASSLDPTGVDFF. The CDR3, as DNA: TGCGCCAGCAGCTTGGACCCCACAGGGGTTGATTTCTTT.

This clonotype was observed at least ten times. The chain is built from TRBV28 and TRBJ2-1; TRBD2 matches 10 bases. The CDR3 covers 18 residues. Germline V CDR1 and CDR2: MDHEN, SYDVKM. V was clipped by 1 base and J by 8 bases; unmatched bases: 14. The CDR3 is CASSLSGLAGGGSDEQFF. The CDR3 bases are TGTGCCAGCAGTTTATCTGGATTAGCGGGGGGTGGAAGTGATGAGCAGTTCTTC.

This clonotype was observed once. Possible read error: a much larger clone is one base away. This rearrangement joins TRBV6-6 to TRBJ1-1, with TRBD1 as a possible D gene (6 bases). Germline CDR1 reads MNHNY; CDR2 reads SVGAGI (reference sequence). The V end was cut by 5 bases, the J end by 7 bases, with 11 bases between. This CDR3 comprises 12 residues. As DNA, the CDR3 is TGTGCCAGCAGTCAGATGACAGGTGAAGCTTTCTTT. Translation gives CASSQMTGEAFF.

The sample holds a few counts of this clonotype. V usage is TRBV7-9 and J usage is TRBJ2-1; 9 nucleotides match TRBD1. The germline V gene has CDR1 SEHNR and CDR2 FQNEAQ (reference sequence). V was clipped by 1 base and J by 6 bases; unmatched bases: 7. The CDR3 runs to 16 residues. CDR3 residues: CASSLEDRGSRNEQFF. Here the CDR3 DNA reads TGTGCCAGCAGCTTAGAGGACAGGGGCAGTCGCAATGAGCAGTTCTTC.

This clonotype was counted ten times or more. The rearrangement links TRBV28 to TRBJ2-2; D call uncertain. CDR1 MDHEN and CDR2 SYDVKM come from the germline V gene. Deletions cut 7 bases from V and 5 bases from J, with 11 bases between. The length of the CDR3 is 13 residues. The CDR3 DNA follows: TGTGCCAGCATCCGGCCGCCAACCGGGGAGCTGTTTTTT. Translation gives CASIRPPTGELFF. Full variable domain (rest looked up from reference TRBV28 and TRBJ2-2): DVKVTQSSRYLVKRTGEKVFLECVQDMDHENMFWYRQDPGLGLRLIYFSYDVKMKEKGDIPEGYSVSREKKERFSLILESASTNQTSMYLCASIRPPTGELFFGEGSRLTVL.